The source of this T cell receptor beta chain is a study of blood T cell repertoires in COVID-19. Study background: Nucleic acid was either cDNA or gDNA, and it came from T cells, B-cell-depleted T cells, or PBMCs.

Per the original methods: Estimation of nucleated cell counts relied on the amplification of reference gene primers. Generated by immunoSEQ multiplex PCR, the TCRdb table keeps only in-frame clones and is missing some. That table is the source of V, J and clone size, and D and trimming were worked out from the DNA. Here the sample spans about 190,000 clones, about 87% being singletons. Germline-derived CDR1 and CDR2 are MNHEY and SVGEGT. Deletions cut 6 bases from V and 6 bases from J, with 20 bases between. The CDR3 totals 15 residues. The sample comprised peripheral blood. The chain recombines TRBV6-2 or TRBV6-3 with TRBJ1-2; D possibly corresponds to TRBD1 (6 bases). The receptor was isolated from a woman in her 70s with COVID-19, enrolled during active disease. CDR3 protein: CASSDRGGGLDGYTF. The CDR3 nucleotides read TGTGCCAGCAGCGACCGCGGGGGGGGCCTGGATGGCTACACCTTC.